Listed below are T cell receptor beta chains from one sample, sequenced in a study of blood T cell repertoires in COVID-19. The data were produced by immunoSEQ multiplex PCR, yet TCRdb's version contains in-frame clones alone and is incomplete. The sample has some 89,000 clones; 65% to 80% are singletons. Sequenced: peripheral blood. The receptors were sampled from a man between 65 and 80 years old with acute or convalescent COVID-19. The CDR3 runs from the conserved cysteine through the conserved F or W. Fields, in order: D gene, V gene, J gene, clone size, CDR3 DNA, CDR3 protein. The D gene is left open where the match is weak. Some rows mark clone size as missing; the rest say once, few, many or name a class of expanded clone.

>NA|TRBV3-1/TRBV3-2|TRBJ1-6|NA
TGTGCCAGCAGCCGTGTAGGGGCTGGCTCCTATAATTCACCCCTCCACTTT
CASSRVGAGSYNSPLHF
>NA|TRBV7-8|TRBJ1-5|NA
TGTGCCAGCAGCCCTGACACGAATAGCAATCAGCCCCAGCATTTT
CASSPDTNSNQPQHF
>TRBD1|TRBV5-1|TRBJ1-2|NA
TGCGCCAGCAGCCTGGCCGGGACAGTTGACTATGGCTACACCTTC
CASSLAGTVDYGYTF
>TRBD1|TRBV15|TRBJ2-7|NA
TGTGCCACCAGCAGAGGGACAGGGAGGTACGAGCAGTACTTC
CATSRGTGRYEQYF
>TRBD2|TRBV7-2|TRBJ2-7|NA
TGTGCCAGCAGCTCCCCGACTAGCGGGGGCCGCGGGGGCTACGAGCAGTACTTC
CASSSPTSGGRGGYEQYF
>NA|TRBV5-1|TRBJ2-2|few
TGCGCCAGCAGCCCGACAGTATCCGGGGAGCTGTTTTTT
CASSPTVSGELFF
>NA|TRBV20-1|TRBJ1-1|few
TGCAGTGCCCCTTTGAACACTGAAGCTTTCTTT
CSAPLNTEAFF
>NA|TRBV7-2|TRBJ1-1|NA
TGTGCCAGCAGCTCGGCAGGGCGGTGGACTGAAGCTTTCTTT
CASSSAGRWTEAFF
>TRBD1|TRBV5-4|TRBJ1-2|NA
TGTGCCAGCAGCCGGACAGGGGATCACTATGGCTACACCTTC
CASSRTGDHYGYTF
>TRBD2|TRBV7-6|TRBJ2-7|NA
TGTGCCAGCAGCCCTAGCGGGGGGGCGTCCTACGAGCAGTACTTC
CASSPSGGASYEQYF
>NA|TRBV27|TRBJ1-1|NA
TGTGCCAGCAGTTTAGGGTCTTCGGGTGAAGCTTTCTTT
CASSLGSSGEAFF
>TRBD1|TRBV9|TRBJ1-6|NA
TGTGCCAGCAGCGTAGGAGGGACAGTCGTACAATCACCCCTCCACTTT
CASSVGGTVVQSPLHF
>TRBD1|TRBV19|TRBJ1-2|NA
TGTGCCAGTAGGGGAACGGGACAGGGGTACTATGGCTACACCTTC
CASRGTGQGYYGYTF
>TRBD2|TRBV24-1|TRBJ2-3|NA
TGTGCCACCAGTGAGGTAACTAGCGGGGTTTCGGGGACGCAGTATTTT
CATSEVTSGVSGTQYF
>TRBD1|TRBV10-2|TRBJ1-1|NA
TGCGCCAGCAGGGTTCAGGGGGAGACTGAAGCTTTCTTT
CASRVQGETEAFF
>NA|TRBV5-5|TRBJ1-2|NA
TGTGCCAGCAGCTTGTCCGGGGGGAGCTACACCTTC
CASSLSGGSYTF
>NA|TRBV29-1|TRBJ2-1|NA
TGCAGCGTTGGAAGACAGGCACCCTACAATGAGCAGTTCTTC
CSVGRQAPYNEQFF
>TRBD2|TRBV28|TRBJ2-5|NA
TGTGCCACCCAGCGGGGGGCGGGGGTTGGGGAGACCCAGTACTTC
CATQRGAGVGETQYF
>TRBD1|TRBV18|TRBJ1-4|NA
TGTGCCAGCTCCCCGGGACAGAACCGGGGTGAAAAACTGTTTTTT
CASSPGQNRGEKLFF
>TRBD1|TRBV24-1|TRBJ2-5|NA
TGTGCCACCAGTGATTGGGGGACAGGGCTCCAAGAGACCCAGTACTTC
CATSDWGTGLQETQYF
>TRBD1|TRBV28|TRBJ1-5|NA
TGTGCCAGCAGTGGGACAGGGGGAGGACATAGCAATCAGCCCCAGCATTTT
CASSGTGGGHSNQPQHF
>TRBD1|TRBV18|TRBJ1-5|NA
TGTGCCAGCTCCCAGACAGGGGGCTACAATCAGCCCCAGCATTTT
CASSQTGGYNQPQHF
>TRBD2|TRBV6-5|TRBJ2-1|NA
TGTGCCAGCAGTTGGGGACTAGCGGCCTACAATGAGCAGTTCTTC
CASSWGLAAYNEQFF
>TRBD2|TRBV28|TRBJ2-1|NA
TGTGCCAGCAGCCGGGGACTAGCGGGGGGATCCTACAATGAGCAGTTCTTC
CASSRGLAGGSYNEQFF
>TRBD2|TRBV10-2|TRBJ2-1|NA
TGCGCCAGCAGTGAAGAACTAGCGGGCAATGAGCAGTTCTTC
CASSEELAGNEQFF
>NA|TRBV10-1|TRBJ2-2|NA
TGCGCCAGCAGTGTTGACAGCACTTCGAACACCGGGGAGCTGTTTTTT
CASSVDSTSNTGELFF
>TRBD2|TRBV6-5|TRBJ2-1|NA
TGTGCCAGCAGTTACGGTAGAGCGGGGGGGGTTCATGAGCAGTTCTTC
CASSYGRAGGVHEQFF
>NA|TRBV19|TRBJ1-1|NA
TGTGCCAGTAGTATGGGCCAGGGAGGTGCCAACACTGAAGCTTTCTTT
CASSMGQGGANTEAFF
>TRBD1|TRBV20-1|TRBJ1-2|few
TGCAGTGCTAGTAAAACAGGGGGCTACTATGGCTACACCTTC
CSASKTGGYYGYTF
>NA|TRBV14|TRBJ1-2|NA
TGTGCCAGCAGCCAAGATTGGGTGAGGGGGTCCGATAGCTACACCTTC
CASSQDWVRGSDSYTF
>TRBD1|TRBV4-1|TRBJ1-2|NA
TGCGCCAGCAGCCAAGATAGTAGTGGACAGGGGGTTTATGGCTACACCTTC
CASSQDSSGQGVYGYTF